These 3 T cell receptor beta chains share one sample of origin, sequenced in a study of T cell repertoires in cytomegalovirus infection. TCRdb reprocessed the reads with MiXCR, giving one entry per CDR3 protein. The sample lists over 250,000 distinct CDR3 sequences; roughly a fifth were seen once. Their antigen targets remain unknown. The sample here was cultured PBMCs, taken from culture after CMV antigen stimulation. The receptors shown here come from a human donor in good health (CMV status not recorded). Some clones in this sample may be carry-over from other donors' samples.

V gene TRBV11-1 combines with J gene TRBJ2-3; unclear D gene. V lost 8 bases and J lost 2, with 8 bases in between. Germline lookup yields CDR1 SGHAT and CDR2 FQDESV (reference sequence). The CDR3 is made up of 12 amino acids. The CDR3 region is CASCSHTDTQYF. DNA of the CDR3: TGTGCCAGCTGCTCCCACACAGATACGCAGTATTTT.

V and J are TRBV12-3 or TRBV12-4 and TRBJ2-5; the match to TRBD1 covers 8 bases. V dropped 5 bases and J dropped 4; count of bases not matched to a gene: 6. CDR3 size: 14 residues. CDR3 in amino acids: CASSHGQGAETQYF. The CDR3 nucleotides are TGTGCCAGCAGTCACGGACAGGGAGCAGAGACCCAGTACTTC.

The CDR3 spells CASGVQGVDGYTF. CDR3 in DNA: TGCGCCAGCGGGGTACAGGGGGTGGATGGCTACACCTTC. The V call is TRBV4-3, the J call TRBJ1-2, with 8 bases that match TRBD1. Germline CDR1 is LGHNA and CDR2 is YSLEER. This CDR3 region has 13 residues. V dropped 8 bases and J dropped 6; count of bases not matched to a gene: 8.